The sequence of this T cell receptor beta chain was determined in a study of T cell repertoires in cytomegalovirus infection. This clonotype was seen at least ten times. V lost 1 base, J lost 4 bases, and 7 bases lay in between. The CDR3 totals 13 residues. Germline-derived CDR1 and CDR2 are SGHTA and FQGNSA. Via MiXCR, TCRdb re-called the reads, giving one row per CDR3 protein. The profile shows hundreds of thousands of distinct CDR3 sequences, 9.5% of them singletons. This TCR was recovered from a human donor in good health (CMV status not recorded). Some clones in this sample may be carry-over from other donors' samples. Sequencing input: PBMCs. The V gene is TRBV7-2, the J gene TRBJ2-5; D remains unclear. CDR3 sequence: CASSLVHRETQYF. CDR3 DNA: TGTGCCAGCAGCTTAGTACACCGAGAGACCCAGTACTTC. The full variable domain, completed using reference TRBV7-2 and TRBJ2-5, is GAGVSQSPSNKVTEKGKDVELRCDPISGHTALYWYRQSLGQGLEFLIYFQGNSAPDKSGLPSDRFSAERTGGSVSTLTIQRTQQEDSAVYLCASSLVHRETQYFGPGTRLLVL.